These 19 T cell receptor beta chains came from one sample sequenced in a study of cytomegalovirus exposure and HLA in healthy donors. Primers included in the PCR were 60 Vbeta and 13 Jbeta primers. Only in-frame clones appear in the TCRdb table, and some are missing; sequencing was by immunoSEQ multiplex PCR. Of approximately 110,000 clones listed, roughly 74% were seen once; the top ten hold around 3.6%. The specimen sequenced was PBMCs. The receptors derive from a man between 40 and 49 years old in good health and CMV-seronegative.

The V call is TRBV28, the J call TRBJ1-1, with D possibly being TRBD1 (5 bases). Germline CDR1 and CDR2: MDHEN and SYDVKM. CDR3 length: 15 residues. V was cut by 5 bases and J by 1 base, with 14 bases left in between. The CDR3 region is CASSGAGSGNTEAFF. The CDR3 coding sequence is TGTGCCAGCAGTGGGGCAGGGTCAGGGAACACTGAAGCTTTCTTT. Full variable domain (outside the CDR3, taken from reference TRBV28 and TRBJ1-1): DVKVTQSSRYLVKRTGEKVFLECVQDMDHENMFWYRQDPGLGLRLIYFSYDVKMKEKGDIPEGYSVSREKKERFSLILESASTNQTSMYLCASSGAGSGNTEAFFGQGTRLTVV.

This clone was seen more than once but under ten times. The chain recombines TRBV4-1 with TRBJ1-1; TRBD1 matches 8 bases. The CDR3 runs to 15 residues. The germline V gene encodes CDR1 MGHRA and CDR2 YSYEKL. J lost 0 bases, V lost 4 bases, and 4 bases had no gene match. Here the CDR3 reads CASSRTGQVNTEAFF. The CDR3 DNA follows: TGCGCCAGCAGCCGGACGGGACAGGTGAACACTGAAGCTTTCTTT.

A word on this clone: No conserved phenylalanine or tryptophan ends this CDR3, so it is likely a read error. The chain carries TRBV5-6 and TRBJ2-7; 7 bases agree with TRBD1. V was clipped by 5 bases and J by 4 bases; unmatched bases: 6. From germline, CDR1 is SGHDT and CDR2 YYEEEE. The CDR3 is made up of 13 amino acids. CDR3 sequence reads: CASRKQQGYEQYL. The CDR3 bases are TGTGCCAGCAGGAAGCAACAGGGGTACGAGCAGTACCTC.

The J gene is TRBJ1-2, the V gene TRBV28; TRBD1 agrees at 8 bases. From germline, CDR1 is MDHEN and CDR2 SYDVKM. The ends lost 6 bases at V and 8 bases at J; junction bases unmatched: 8. The CDR3 sequence is 13 residues long. The chain's CDR3 is CASSRQGIGGYTF. CDR3 nucleotide sequence: TGTGCCAGCAGCCGACAGGGGATCGGAGGCTACACCTTC.

This chain joins TRBV5-4 and TRBJ2-5; 11 nucleotides agree with TRBD2. CDR3 length: 17 residues. Germline CDR1 reads SGHNT; CDR2 reads YYREEE (reference sequence). Losses at the gene ends were 0 bases for V and 6 bases for J; bases not matched to a gene: 10. The DNA for the CDR3 is TGTGCCAGCAGCTTGGTAGGGACTAGCGGTTCCGCGAAGACCCAGTACTTC. This gives the protein CASSLVGTSGSAKTQYF.

This chain joins TRBV19 and TRBJ2-3, with D possibly TRBD1 on 6 matching bases. The CDR3 loop spans 15 amino acids. Trimming removed 8 bases from V and 2 bases from J, with 17 bases in between. Germline CDR1 and CDR2: LNHDA and SQIVND (reference sequence). The CDR3 DNA follows: TGTGCCAGTTCCTGGGGGCAGGGCGACACAGATACGCAGTATTTT. This translates into CASSWGQGDTDTQYF.

Note on this clone: Other DNA sequences in the sample encode the same CDR3. The genes are TRBV18 and TRBJ1-2, with 9 bases that match TRBD1. Germline lookup yields CDR1 KGHSH and CDR2 LQKENI. CDR3 size: 14 residues. The ends lost 3 bases at V and 3 bases at J; junction bases unmatched: 2. The CDR3 loop is CASSPGQGDYGYTF. CDR3 nucleotide sequence: TGTGCCAGCTCACCGGGACAGGGAGACTATGGCTACACCTTC.

CDR3 DNA sequence: TGTGCCAGCAGCGCCCGACTAGCGGGGGGCGGAGAGACCCAGTACTTC. Translation gives CASSARLAGGGETQYF. The chain links TRBV9 to TRBJ2-5, with 13 bases fitting TRBD2. After removal of 3 bases from V and 4 bases from J, the junction contained 6 bases not matched to a gene. Germline V gene data show CDR1 as SGDLS and CDR2 as YYNGEE. The CDR3 length is 16 residues.

The rearrangement links TRBV7-2 to TRBJ1-5; D remains ambiguous. The V gene's germline CDR1 is SGHTA and CDR2 FQGNSA. With 1 base removed from V and 5 bases from J, the gap between germline ends came to 6 bases. The CDR3 is made up of 13 amino acids. The CDR3 nucleotides are TGTGCCAGCAGCTTAGGGCTAGATCAGCCCCAGCATTTT. This translates into CASSLGLDQPQHF.

The V call is TRBV5-1, the J call TRBJ2-2, with D possibly TRBD1 on 6 matching bases. CDR1 SGHRS and CDR2 YFSETQ come from the germline V gene. Trimming shortened V by 2 bases and J by 6 bases, and 14 bases separated the two germline ends. The CDR3 length is 15 residues. CDR3 in amino acids: CASSLYTGKAGELFF. Written as DNA, the CDR3 is TGCGCCAGCAGCTTATATACAGGGAAGGCCGGGGAGCTGTTTTTT.

V is TRBV4-3 and J is TRBJ2-1, with 7 bases fitting TRBD1. Germline V gives CDR1 LGHNA, CDR2 YSLEER. V shed 3 bases and J 0 bases; nucleotides not matched to a gene: 2. This CDR3 region has 15 residues. The CDR3 DNA follows: TGCGCCAGCAGCCAGGACAGGAGCTCCTACAATGAGCAGTTCTTC. Protein sequence: CASSQDRSSYNEQFF.

This chain uses TRBV7-7 with TRBJ2-7, with 9 positions matching TRBD1. Germline CDR1 is SSHAT and CDR2 is FNYEAQ (reference sequence). This CDR3 has 13 residues. Trimming removed 5 bases from V and 5 bases from J; junction bases left unmatched: 4. CDR3 sequence: CASSPDRGHEQYF. The CDR3 nucleotides are TGTGCCAGCAGCCCGGACAGGGGTCACGAGCAGTACTTC. The whole variable domain, remainder taken from reference TRBV7-7 and TRBJ2-7, is GAGVSQSPRYKVTKRGQDVTLRCDPISSHATLYWYQQALGQGPEFLTYFNYEAQPDKSGLPSDRFSAERPEGSISTLTIQRTEQRDSAMYRCASSPDRGHEQYFGPGTRLTVT.

The chain joins TRBV6-5 to TRBJ2-1; D unclear. The CDR3 loop spans 13 amino acids. Looked up from germline, CDR1 is MNHEY and CDR2 is SVGAGI. Deletions cut 4 bases from V and 10 bases from J, with 14 bases between. This chain's CDR3 is CASSFGFLMEQFF. The CDR3 DNA reads as TGTGCCAGCAGTTTCGGGTTCTTGATGGAGCAGTTCTTC.

V is TRBV23-1 and J is TRBJ1-5, with unresolved D. TRBV23-1 is an open reading frame whose function is uncertain. This CDR3 comprises 13 residues. The ends were cut back, 3 bases at V and 7 bases at J, with 10 bases in the middle. The CDR3 nucleotides read TGCGCCAGCAGTCACGGGGTTCAGCAGCCCCAGCATTTT. This codes for CASSHGVQQPQHF.

The V gene is TRBV20-1, the J gene TRBJ2-7; D is ambiguous. CDR3 length: 10 residues. The V gene's germline CDR1 is DFQATT and CDR2 SNEGSKA (reference sequence). Trimming left V 7 bases short and J 6 bases short, with 10 bases between. The CDR3 protein is CSGAGGEQYF. In DNA, the CDR3 is TGCAGTGGAGCCGGTGGCGAGCAGTACTTC.

V and J are TRBV5-4 and TRBJ1-2, with 9 bases matching TRBD1. The CDR3 has 13 amino acids. Germline V gene lookup returns CDR1 SGHNT and CDR2 YYREEE (reference sequence). The V segment lost 4 bases and the J segment 4 bases; nucleotides outside the gene matches: 2. The CDR3: CASSRDRVYGYTF. CDR3 nucleotide sequence: TGTGCCAGCAGCCGGGACAGGGTCTATGGCTACACCTTC.

In its sample, this clone was seen a few times. The chain recombines TRBV27 with TRBJ2-3; D perhaps matches TRBD1 (5 bases). Per the germline V gene, CDR1 is MNHEY and CDR2 is SMNVEV (reference sequence). V was trimmed by 0 bases and J by 2 bases, leaving 9 bases between them. CDR3 size: 15 residues. This CDR3 is CASSLSTAYTDTQYF. CDR3 bases: TGTGCCAGCAGTTTATCGACAGCCTACACAGATACGCAGTATTTT.

J is TRBJ2-3 and V is TRBV7-3, with a possible D match to TRBD1 (6 bases). The germline V and J ends were trimmed by 5 bases and 4 bases, with 10 bases remaining between them. This CDR3 is built from 13 residues. Germline V lookup: CDR1 SGHTA, CDR2 FQGTGA. Written as DNA, the CDR3 is TGTGCCAGCAGCAGGGGACAAGCAGATACGCAGTATTTT. It encodes CASSRGQADTQYF.

The chain joins TRBV6-4 to TRBJ2-3; D is uncertain. Per germline, CDR1 MRHNA and CDR2 SNTAGT. The CDR3 runs 14 residues. V was trimmed by 3 bases and J by 1 base, leaving 8 bases between them. The CDR3 nucleotides read TGTGCCAGCAGTGAGTCCTTAGGCACAGATACGCAGTATTTT. This translates into CASSESLGTDTQYF.